One sample yielded the 23 T cell receptor beta chains listed below, sequenced in a study of T cell responses to AZD1222 COVID-19 vaccine. The protocol was immunoSEQ multiplex PCR, while the TCRdb copy is restricted to in-frame clones and leaves out a portion. The sample lists more than 120,000 clones; roughly 91% were seen once. Sequenced material: peripheral blood, taken on day 0 of AZD1222 vaccination. Receptors originate from an adult in good health.

In its sample, this clone was seen once. CDR3 coding DNA: TGTGCCAGCAGCTATCAAGCGGTGAACACCGGGGAGCTGTTTTTT. This translates into CASSYQAVNTGELFF. This rearrangement joins TRBV5-6 to TRBJ2-2; weak D call: TRBD2 (5 bases). Trimming left V 3 bases short and J 1 base short, with 10 bases between. CDR3 length: 15 amino acids. CDR1 SGHDT and CDR2 YYEEEE come from the germline V gene.

The rearrangement links TRBV9 to TRBJ2-1, with D perhaps TRBD2 (7 bases). Trimming pared 2 bases from V and 10 bases from J, leaving 22 bases between. The CDR3 loop spans 16 amino acids. The V gene's germline CDR1 is SGDLS and CDR2 YYNGEE. CDR3 sequence reads: CASSVRGGAPPKEQFF. CDR3 coding DNA: TGTGCCAGCAGCGTGAGAGGGGGGGCTCCCCCCAAGGAGCAGTTCTTC.

This chain uses TRBV12-3 or TRBV12-4 with TRBJ1-1; TRBD1 is a possible D gene (6 bases). Between the trimmed V and J ends, which lost 9 bases and 4 bases, there was a span of 9 bases. The CDR3 contains 11 residues. CDR3 bases: TGTGCCAGTCAAGGGGGCACTGAAGCTTTCTTT. This translates into CASQGGTEAFF.

This chain links TRBV14 with TRBJ2-7, with D perhaps matching TRBD1 (6 bases). V dropped 6 bases and J dropped 5 bases, with 17 bases sitting between them. The CDR3 is 14 amino acids. Germline V lookup: CDR1 SGHDN, CDR2 FVKESK. The CDR3 DNA sequence: TGTGCCAGCAGACACACAGGGTCCCTCCACGAGCAGTACTTC. It specifies CASRHTGSLHEQYF.

This chain connects TRBV18 to TRBJ2-7, with 7 bases that match TRBD1. J gave up 5 bases and V 3 bases, and 4 bases lay outside the gene matches. Looked up from germline, CDR1 is KGHSH and CDR2 is LQKENI. The CDR3 is 13 residues long. As DNA, the CDR3 is TGTGCCAGCTCACCCCAGACAGGGAACGAGCAGTACTTC. It yields the protein CASSPQTGNEQYF.

The rearrangement links TRBV7-9 to TRBJ1-2; 7 positions agree with TRBD1. This CDR3 is built from 14 residues. The V gene end was trimmed by 5 bases and the J gene end by 4 bases; junction bases not matched to a gene: 7. Per the germline V gene, CDR1 is SEHNR and CDR2 is FQNEAQ (reference sequence). The CDR3 region is CASSPPGGTYGYTF. For the CDR3, the DNA is TGTGCCAGCAGCCCCCCAGGGGGAACCTATGGCTACACCTTC.

This chain links TRBV4-2 with TRBJ2-5; 7 bases are shared with TRBD2. The CDR3 covers 15 residues. Per germline, CDR1 LGHNA and CDR2 YNFKEQ. The ends lost 0 bases at V and 4 bases at J; junction bases unmatched: 5. The DNA for the CDR3 is TGTGCCAGCAGCCAAGATAGCACGGGGGGAGAGACCCAGTACTTC. Its translation: CASSQDSTGGETQYF.

The CDR3: CAWSAPGDSPLHF. As DNA, the CDR3 is TGTGCCTGGAGTGCCCCAGGGGATTCACCCCTCCACTTT. The V call is TRBV30, the J call TRBJ1-6; a weak D match, TRBD1 (6 bases). Germline CDR1 and CDR2: GTSNPN and SVGIG (reference sequence). Trimming cost V 1 base and J 8 bases, with 9 bases left between them. This CDR3 has 13 amino acids.

This chain joins TRBV21-1 and TRBJ1-1. TRBV21-1 is shown as a pseudogene. The CDR3 runs 13 residues. For the CDR3, the DNA is TGTGCCAGCACTACCCTCGGGGAGCCTGAAGCTTTCTTT. Protein product: CASTTLGEPEAFF.

The rearrangement joins TRBV7-6 to TRBJ2-7; possible D gene TRBD2, 6 bases. The CDR3 is 16 residues long. Per the germline V gene, CDR1 is SGHVS and CDR2 is FNYEAQ. V lost 2 bases and J lost 5, with 19 bases in between. The CDR3 protein is CASSLWETGALDEQYF. The DNA for the CDR3 is TGTGCCAGCAGCTTATGGGAAACGGGAGCCTTGGACGAGCAGTACTTC.

The chain couples TRBV4-3 to TRBJ1-3; perhaps TRBD1 as D (5 bases). This CDR3 is built from 15 residues. Per the germline V gene, CDR1 is LGHNA and CDR2 is YSLEER. The ends were cut back, 4 bases at V and 0 bases at J, with 10 bases in the middle. This CDR3 is CASSLQEDSGNTIYF. The CDR3, as DNA: TGCGCCAGCAGCCTACAGGAAGACTCTGGAAACACCATATATTTT.

The chain combines TRBV6-2 or TRBV6-3 with TRBJ1-5; a weak D match, TRBD1 (5 bases). Germline V CDR1 and CDR2: MNHEY, SVGEGT. The CDR3 runs to 19 residues. V lost 3 bases, J lost 0 bases, and 21 bases lay in between. CDR3 amino acids: CASSYNRRETLNSNQPQHF. The CDR3 coding sequence is TGTGCCAGCAGTTATAATCGCAGGGAGACACTGAATAGCAATCAGCCCCAGCATTTT.

The sample holds a few counts of this clone. The chain uses TRBV2 and TRBJ2-2; D could derive from TRBD1 or TRBD2 (6 bases each). The germline V and J ends were trimmed by 7 bases and 0 bases, with 12 bases remaining between them. The CDR3 length is 15 residues. Germline CDR1 is SNHLY and CDR2 is FYNNEI. DNA of the CDR3: TGTGCCAGCAAACGGGGGCAAGCGAACACCGGGGAGCTGTTTTTT. It yields the protein CASKRGQANTGELFF. Complete variable domain (other parts from reference TRBV2 and TRBJ2-2): EPEVTQTPSHQVTQMGQEVILRCVPISNHLYFYWYRQILGQKVEFLVSFYNNEISEKSEIFDDQFSVERPDGSNFTLKIRSTKLEDSAMYFCASKRGQANTGELFFGEGSRLTVL.

The rearrangement links TRBV5-1 to TRBJ2-2; tentative D call: TRBD2 (5 bases). The CDR3 contains 14 residues. Trimming took 5 bases from V and 6 from J, leaving 14 bases between them. Germline V CDR1 and CDR2: SGHRS, YFSETQ. For the CDR3, the DNA is TGCGCCAGCAGTATGATTAGCGAGTCCGGGGAGCTGTTTTTT. Translation: CASSMISESGELFF.

V usage is TRBV5-1 and J usage is TRBJ1-6; TRBD1 aligns across 7 bases. The germline V gene encodes CDR1 SGHRS and CDR2 YFSETQ. V was clipped by 7 bases and J by 0 bases; unmatched bases: 1. The CDR3 is 14 amino acids. The CDR3 spells CASRDSSYNSPLHF. CDR3 sequence (DNA): TGCGCCAGCCGGGACAGCTCCTATAATTCACCCCTCCACTTT.

The rearrangement joins TRBV5-1 to TRBJ2-5; TRBD1 aligns across 7 bases. J lost 5 bases, V lost 6 bases, and 10 bases had no gene match. This CDR3 comprises 14 residues. CDR1 is SGHRS, CDR2 YFSETQ, per germline. The CDR3 loop reads CASTPTGIHETQYF. CDR3 in DNA: TGCGCCAGCACCCCGACAGGGATCCACGAGACCCAGTACTTC.

The V gene is TRBV19, the J gene TRBJ1-4, with D tentatively TRBD1 (5 bases). The germline V gene encodes CDR1 LNHDA and CDR2 SQIVND (reference sequence). The CDR3 consists of 12 residues. V lost 6 bases, J lost 8 bases, and 10 bases lay in between. The CDR3 loop is CASRDWGEKLFF. As DNA, the CDR3 is TGTGCCAGTAGGGATTGGGGGGAAAAACTGTTTTTT.

The V and J genes are TRBV7-6 and TRBJ2-2; a weak D match, TRBD2 (5 bases). The germline V and J ends were trimmed by 5 bases and 3 bases, with 13 bases remaining between them. Germline CDR1 is SGHVS and CDR2 is FNYEAQ. The CDR3 contains 15 residues. The CDR3 spells CASSRGLADTGELFF. The CDR3 DNA follows: TGTGCCAGCAGCCGCGGGCTAGCAGACACCGGGGAGCTGTTTTTT.

The gene calls are TRBV3-1 (or the pseudogene TRBV3-2) and TRBJ1-2; possibly TRBD1 for D (5 bases). V shed 0 bases and J shed 3 bases, with 14 bases lying between them. CDR1 is LGHDT, CDR2 YNNKEL, per germline (reference sequence). CDR3 size: 16 residues. The CDR3: CASSQDPGREDYGYTF. The CDR3 nucleotides read TGTGCCAGCAGCCAAGATCCGGGCAGGGAAGACTATGGCTACACCTTC.

This clone was recorded once. The V gene is TRBV2, the J gene TRBJ1-2; D unclear. CDR1 is SNHLY, CDR2 FYNNEI, per germline. Between the trimmed V and J ends, which lost 4 bases and 2 bases, there was a span of 2 bases. The CDR3 runs to 11 residues. The DNA of the CDR3 is TGTGCCAGCAGTGTGAACTATGGCTACACCTTC. This gives the protein CASSVNYGYTF. The variable domain in full, completed from reference TRBV2 and TRBJ1-2, reads EPEVTQTPSHQVTQMGQEVILRCVPISNHLYFYWYRQILGQKVEFLVSFYNNEISEKSEIFDDQFSVERPDGSNFTLKIRSTKLEDSAMYFCASSVNYGYTFGSGTRLTVV.

This clone was picked up a small number of times. The chain is built from TRBV7-8 and TRBJ1-5; D uncertain. Trimming took 1 base from V and 0 from J, leaving 4 bases between them. Looked up from germline, CDR1 is SGHVS and CDR2 is FQNEAQ. The length of the CDR3 is 14 residues. CDR3 residues: CASSLGDSNQPQHF. The CDR3 DNA reads as TGTGCCAGCAGCTTAGGTGATAGCAATCAGCCCCAGCATTTT.

The rearrangement links TRBV12-3 or TRBV12-4 to TRBJ2-6; no clear D. There are 12 residues in the CDR3. V lost 7 bases, J lost 0 bases, and 1 base lay in between. The CDR3 sequence is CASTSGANVLTF. DNA of the CDR3: TGTGCCAGCACCTCTGGGGCCAACGTCCTGACTTTC.

The rearrangement uses TRBV6-7 and TRBJ1-5, with a weak D call TRBD1 (6 bases). TRBV6-7 has ORF status, its function being uncertain. V lost 10 bases, J lost 7 bases, and 11 bases lay in between. The CDR3 runs to 11 residues. DNA of the CDR3: TGTGCCACCAGGGGTTTGCAGCCCCAGCATTTT. It specifies CATRGLQPQHF.